This is a list of T cell receptor beta chains from one sample in a study of cytomegalovirus exposure and HLA in healthy donors. Clones were sequenced by immunoSEQ multiplex PCR, and TCRdb holds only the in-frame ones, with some missing. Here the sample spans some 150,000 clones, over 65% being singletons. Source material: PBMCs. The source is a man aged 40-49 years in good health and CMV-seronegative. Each CDR3 is given with its conserved first and last residue. The order of the fields is clone size, V gene, J gene, D gene, CDR3 length, CDR3 protein, CDR3 DNA. D genes are given only for firm matches. Clone size is not always given. Where it is, it says once, few, many or a class for expanded clones.

>NA|TRBV5-8|TRBJ1-1|TRBD1|14
CASSVRQGRTEAFF
TGTGCCAGCAGTGTGCGACAGGGGAGGACTGAAGCTTTCTTT
>NA|TRBV29-1|TRBJ1-1|NA|13
CSMWGRVSTEAFF
TGCAGCATGTGGGGCAGGGTATCCACTGAAGCTTTCTTT
>NA|TRBV9|TRBJ1-1|NA|14
CASSTPGGNTEAFF
TGTGCCAGCAGCACTCCCGGGGGGAACACTGAAGCTTTCTTT
>NA|TRBV4-3|TRBJ1-6|NA|16
CASSQDVAGRGSPLHF
TGCGCCAGCAGCCAAGATGTCGCCGGACGGGGTTCACCCCTCCACTTT
>NA|TRBV16|TRBJ2-7|TRBD1|11
CASILGGTLYF
TGTGCCAGCATCCTAGGGGGCACATTGTACTTC
>NA|TRBV15|TRBJ2-7|TRBD1|15
CATSRNPGQTYEQYF
TGTGCCACCAGCAGAAATCCGGGACAGACCTACGAGCAGTACTTC
>NA|TRBV18|TRBJ2-3|NA|14
CASSPSGFTDTQYF
TGTGCCAGCTCACCTAGCGGATTTACAGATACGCAGTATTTT
>NA|TRBV7-8|TRBJ2-7|TRBD1|14
CASRRQGAIYEQYF
TGTGCCAGCAGAAGACAGGGGGCTATCTACGAGCAGTACTTC
>few|TRBV27|TRBJ2-3|TRBD2|13
CASRGGGTDTQYF
TGTGCCAGCCGGGGAGGGGGCACAGATACGCAGTATTTT
>NA|TRBV27|TRBJ2-1|NA|15
CASSITVSSYNEQFF
TGTGCCAGCAGTATTACAGTTAGCTCCTACAATGAGCAGTTCTTC
>NA|TRBV6-1|TRBJ1-3|NA|13
CASSVLSGNTIYF
TGTGCCAGCAGTGTCCTCTCTGGAAACACCATATATTTT
>NA|TRBV19|TRBJ1-2|NA|12
CASRAGNYGYTF
TGTGCCAGTAGGGCGGGGAACTATGGCTACACCTTC
>NA|TRBV28|TRBJ2-7|NA|11
CASRSSYEQYF
TGTGCCAGCCGGAGCAGCTACGAGCAGTACTTC
>NA|TRBV6-1|TRBJ2-1|TRBD2|14
CASHPSGRNNEQFF
TGTGCCAGCCATCCGAGCGGGAGGAACAATGAGCAGTTCTTC
>NA|TRBV9|TRBJ2-1|TRBD2|17
CASSDRTSGKGYNEQFF
TGTGCCAGCAGCGATCGGACTAGCGGGAAAGGTTACAATGAGCAGTTCTTC
>NA|TRBV5-1|TRBJ1-1|NA|15
CASRLDVNIDREAFF
TGCGCCAGCAGACTCGACGTAAATATCGACAGGGAAGCTTTCTTT
>NA|TRBV7-9|TRBJ2-1|TRBD2|18
CASSLPPGTSGRADEQFF
TGTGCCAGCAGCCTACCCCCCGGGACTAGCGGGAGGGCCGATGAGCAGTTCTTC
>NA|TRBV4-1|TRBJ1-5|NA|15
CASSQQGRSNQPQHF
TGCGCCAGCAGCCAACAGGGTAGGAGCAATCAGCCCCAGCATTTT
>NA|TRBV19|TRBJ2-7|TRBD2|15
CASSTFSGNTYEQYF
TGTGCCAGTAGTACTTTTAGCGGGAACACCTACGAGCAGTACTTC
>NA|TRBV14|TRBJ2-7|TRBD2|15
CASSQPSGAPYEQYF
TGTGCCAGCAGCCAACCTAGCGGGGCCCCCTACGAGCAGTACTTC
>NA|TRBV5-5|TRBJ1-2|NA|13
CASSNEGHYGYTF
TGTGCCAGCAGCAATGAGGGTCACTATGGCTACACCTTC
>NA|TRBV7-9|TRBJ2-5|NA|13
CASSLGIQETQYF
TGTGCCAGCAGCTTAGGTATCCAAGAGACCCAGTACTTC
>once|TRBV7-3|TRBJ2-5|TRBD1|13
CASSRDRGETQYF
TGTGCCAGCAGCCGGGACAGGGGAGAGACCCAGTACTTC
>NA|TRBV18|TRBJ2-7|NA|14
CASSGGDSPLEQYF
TGTGCCAGCTCAGGCGGGGACTCGCCCCTGGAGCAGTACTTC
>NA|TRBV5-6|TRBJ1-4|TRBD1|15
CASSPTGATNEKLFF
TGTGCCAGCAGCCCTACAGGGGCAACTAATGAAAAACTGTTTTTT
>NA|TRBV19|TRBJ2-6|NA|14
CASSEGAGANVLTF
TGTGCCAGTAGCGAGGGGGCTGGGGCCAACGTCCTGACTTTC
>NA|TRBV5-1|TRBJ2-2|NA|12
CASHGGTGELFF
TGCGCCAGCCATGGGGGGACCGGGGAGCTGTTTTTT
>once|TRBV15|TRBJ1-5|TRBD1|14
CATSRTGVGQPQHF
TGTGCCACCAGCAGGACAGGGGTGGGCCAGCCCCAGCATTTT
>NA|TRBV28|TRBJ1-5|TRBD1|16
CASRSMGTAHNQPQHF
TGTGCCAGCAGATCTATGGGGACAGCCCACAATCAGCCCCAGCATTTT
>NA|TRBV5-4|TRBJ1-1|TRBD1|14
CASSGGQVSTEAFF
TGTGCCAGCAGCGGGGGACAGGTCTCCACTGAAGCTTTCTTT
>NA|TRBV2|TRBJ1-5|NA|15
CASSEALGGNQPQHF
TGTGCCAGCAGTGAAGCGCTCGGGGGCAATCAGCCCCAGCATTTT
>NA|TRBV11-3|TRBJ2-7|TRBD1|15
CASSEGTGGSYEQYF
TGTGCCAGCAGCGAGGGGACAGGGGGATCCTACGAGCAGTACTTC
>NA|TRBV5-6|TRBJ2-3|TRBD2|17
CASSLSSGLAALDTQYF
TGTGCCAGCAGCTTGAGTTCCGGACTAGCGGCTCTAGATACGCAGTATTTT
>NA|TRBV9|TRBJ2-5|NA|18
CASSVGPDTVSIQETQYF
TGTGCCAGCAGCGTAGGCCCGGACACAGTGTCGATCCAAGAGACCCAGTACTTC
>NA|TRBV21-1|TRBJ2-7|NA|16
CASSGRLAGGPGEQYF
TGTGCCAGCAGCGGTCGACTAGCGGGAGGGCCCGGGGAGCAGTACTTC
>NA|TRBV7-2|TRBJ2-7|NA|14
CATAGGPSTYEQYF
TGTGCCACCGCCGGGGGGCCGTCAACCTACGAGCAGTACTTC
>NA|TRBV9|TRBJ2-2|NA|15
CASSVEYRDTGELFF
TGTGCCAGCAGCGTAGAGTACAGGGACACCGGGGAGCTGTTTTTT
>NA|TRBV7-2|TRBJ2-1|NA|14
CASSLGRFRNEQFF
TGTGCCAGCAGCTTGGGGCGATTCCGCAATGAGCAGTTCTTC
>NA|TRBV7-6|TRBJ2-7|NA|16
CASSLEAGPPDYEQYF
TGTGCCAGCAGCTTAGAGGCAGGTCCACCGGACTACGAGCAGTACTTC
>NA|TRBV10-3|TRBJ1-1|NA|15
CAISESRAGEGEAFF
TGTGCCATCAGTGAGTCGAGGGCAGGGGAGGGTGAAGCTTTCTTT
>NA|TRBV10-3|TRBJ2-7|NA|14
CAIRAGGGSYEQYF
TGTGCCATCAGGGCGGGTGGAGGTTCCTACGAGCAGTACTTC
>NA|TRBV27|TRBJ1-6|NA|18
CASSLTIQGSSYNSPLHF
TGTGCCAGCAGTTTAACTATTCAGGGTAGCTCCTATAATTCACCCCTCCACTTT
>NA|TRBV7-9|TRBJ2-3|NA|14
CSSSLTTSTDTQYF
TGTTCCAGCAGCTTAACCACTAGCACAGATACGCAGTATTTT
>NA|TRBV4-1|TRBJ2-7|NA|15
CASRFIALSSYEQYF
TGCGCCAGCAGGTTCATAGCGTTGAGCTCCTACGAGCAGTACTTC
>NA|TRBV5-4|TRBJ2-3|NA|13
CASSLWGADTQYF
TGTGCCAGCAGCTTGTGGGGCGCAGATACGCAGTATTTT
>few|TRBV4-3|TRBJ1-2|TRBD1|17
CASSPAGTGGVGSGYTF
TGCGCCAGCAGCCCAGCCGGGACAGGGGGCGTCGGATCGGGCTACACCTTC
>NA|TRBV21-1|TRBJ1-4|NA|17
CASRLEGRSDGCEKLFF
TGTGCCAGCAGACTAGAGGGGAGGTCAGATGGATGTGAAAAACTGTTTTTT
>NA|TRBV5-1|TRBJ2-5|TRBD1|15
CASSHTGTGEGTQYF
TGCGCCAGCAGCCACACCGGGACAGGGGAAGGGACCCAGTACTTC
>NA|TRBV4-2|TRBJ2-3|TRBD2|16
CASSQVIGGITDTQYF
TGTGCCAGCAGCCAAGTAATCGGGGGGATCACAGATACGCAGTATTTT
>NA|TRBV6-6|TRBJ2-3|NA|12
CASRLYTDTQYF
TGTGCCAGCAGACTCTACACAGATACGCAGTATTTT
>NA|TRBV9|TRBJ1-1|TRBD1|14
CASSALDRGSEAFF
TGTGCCAGCAGCGCTTTGGACAGGGGCTCAGAAGCTTTCTTT
>NA|TRBV27|TRBJ1-4|TRBD1|12
CASSWTGEKLFF
TGTGCCAGCAGTTGGACAGGGGAAAAACTGTTTTTT
>NA|TRBV2|TRBJ1-3|TRBD1|17
CASSGTGADFSGNTIYF
TGTGCCAGCAGTGGGACAGGGGCCGACTTCTCTGGAAACACCATATATTTT
>NA|TRBV6-4|TRBJ1-5|NA|13
CASSLDTYQPQHF
TGTGCCAGCAGTTTAGACACCTATCAGCCCCAGCATTTT